This entry is about one T cell receptor (beta chain). CDR1 and CDR2 (germline): SGHNT, YYREEE (reference sequence). There are 15 residues in the CDR3. The germline V and J ends were trimmed by 0 bases and 8 bases, with 12 bases remaining between them. This sample was taken from a study of blood T cell repertoires in COVID-19. Repertoires were generated with immunoSEQ multiplex PCR, while TCRdb's copy carries only in-frame clones and drops some. The data contain some 200,000 clones, 80% of them singletons. Material for sequencing was PBMCs or T cells enriched from blood (not recorded which). The chain has TRBV5-4 and TRBJ1-6; perhaps TRBD1 as D (6 bases). The clonotype comes from a woman aged 40 to 50 with acute COVID-19. DNA for the CDR3: TGTGCCAGCAGCTTGGACCTGGACAGAGATTCACCCCTCCACTTT. Translation gives CASSLDLDRDSPLHF.